This is a list of T cell receptor beta chains from one sample in a study of cytomegalovirus exposure and HLA in healthy donors. The method was immunoSEQ multiplex PCR; TCRdb's version includes in-frame clones alone and lacks a portion of them. The table has 85,000 to 120,000 clones, approximately 85% seen once. Sequences were obtained from PBMCs. These receptors were collected from a man aged 50-59 years in good health and CMV-seronegative. CDR3s include the opening cysteine and the closing phenylalanine or tryptophan. Fields, in order: clone size, J gene, V gene, D gene, CDR3 DNA, CDR3 protein. D genes are given only for firm matches. Clone size is shown for a subset of rows, as once, few, many or a class of expanded clone.

.	TRBJ2-1	TRBV10-3	TRBD2	TGTGCCATCGGCCTAGCGGGGGCCCACAATGAGCAGTTCTTC	CAIGLAGAHNEQFF
.	TRBJ1-4	TRBV10-3	TRBD1	TGTGCCATCAGAGGACAGGGATCTGAAAAACTGTTTTTT	CAIRGQGSEKLFF
.	TRBJ2-5	TRBV19	.	TGTGCCAGTAGTATAGGGCCGGGAAGGCAAGAGACCCAGTACTTC	CASSIGPGRQETQYF
.	TRBJ1-2	TRBV7-2	TRBD1	TGTGCCAGCAGCTTGGAGACAGGGGGCACCTATGGCTACACCTTC	CASSLETGGTYGYTF
once	TRBJ1-6	TRBV4-2	.	TGTGCCAGCAGTTATACGGCCGACAGGTATAATTCACCCCTCCACTTT	CASSYTADRYNSPLHF
.	TRBJ2-2	TRBV28	TRBD1	TGTGCCAGCAGCCCGGGACAGGGGTGGACCGGGGAGCTGTTTTTT	CASSPGQGWTGELFF
.	TRBJ2-5	TRBV7-2	TRBD2	TGTGCCAGCAGCTTTCTAGCGGGGGGGCTTGGCGAGACCCAGTACTTC	CASSFLAGGLGETQYF
few	TRBJ1-1	TRBV29-1	.	TGCAGCGTTGCTTGGGGGCGGACTGAAGCTTTCTTT	CSVAWGRTEAFF
.	TRBJ2-2	TRBV5-1	TRBD1	TGCGCCAGCAGCTACAACAGGGGGGTCGGGGAGCTGTTTTTT	CASSYNRGVGELFF
.	TRBJ2-7	TRBV27	.	TGTGCCAGCTCCACCACAAGATCCTACGAGCAGTACTTC	CASSTTRSYEQYF
.	TRBJ1-3	TRBV30	.	TGTGCCTGCTCCATGAGTGGAAACACCATATATTTT	CACSMSGNTIYF
once	TRBJ2-3	TRBV14	.	TGTGCCAGCAGCCAAATCAGGGAACGCACAGATACGCAGTATTTT	CASSQIRERTDTQYF
.	TRBJ1-1	TRBV4-1	.	TGCGCCAGCAGCCAGTACGGGGGAGACACTGAAGCTTTCTTT	CASSQYGGDTEAFF
once	TRBJ1-1	TRBV6-6	.	TGTGCCAGCAGGGGGAGAGAGTATCTGGCTTTCTTT	CASRGREYLAFF